This TCR beta chain was documented in a study of blood T cell repertoires in COVID-19 (dated by TCRdb to between 2020 and 2021). For context, the study as a whole: Recovered participants in ImmuneRACE Cohort 3 were defined by two consecutive negative NP/OP PCR tests, clearance by a healthcare professional, or resolution of symptoms. Subjects who had been exposed to COVID-19, were actively infected with it, or had recovered from it provided the deeply sampled blood TCRbeta repertoires that made up the dataset. The repertoires were released in a freely available public database meant as a resource for research on the immune response to SARS-CoV-2. The samples were drawn from the first 160 participants of the ongoing ImmuneRACE study and from about 1,200 subjects provided by 6 global collaborators. The prospective study material was composed of cDNA or gDNA derived from T cells, B-cell-depleted T cells, or PBMCs. The sample metadata nearly always contained a de-identified subject ID, COVID-19 status, age in years and sex. Samples covering the acute and convalescent phases of COVID-19 were provided by collaborators in the United States, Italy and Spain. Where HLA class I and class II types were available, the types were taken from metadata supplied by the sample provider, not from assay-based typing. What the study reported, not specific to this receptor: How much clinical and demographic metadata was included differed by source and by participant, and the metadata was provided uncurated.

The immunoSEQ Assay, a bias-controlled multiplex PCR, was used to amplify TCRbeta CDR3 regions from genomic DNA. As for the authors' bioinformatics: The number of nucleated cells in each sample was estimated from the amplification of reference gene primers within the assay. To quantify the absolute abundance of each unique TCRbeta CDR3 rearrangement, sequence reads were collapsed and filtered. For each sample, productive Simpson clonality was calculated as the square root of Simpson's diversity index across productive rearrangements. Entries here come from immuneACCESS through TCRdb and include only in-frame sequences with V and J called. Some clones fail to appear in such tables; in the studies checked, an unresolved V gene covers under half of the shortfall, and the cause of the remainder is unknown. Clone size and the V and J calls come from that table; the DNA yielded D and trimming. This sample lists 200,000 to 250,000 clones; approximately 87% were detected once. The top ten hold over 3% of the sample.

Participants in the prospective study were enrolled through a virtual design, were aged roughly 18 to 100 years, and lived in some 24 United States geographic areas. In the prospective study, cohorts were assigned on the basis of participant-reported clinical history obtained from a screening survey and a study questionnaire. In the prospective study, mobile phlebotomists collected whole blood, serum and a nasopharyngeal or oropharyngeal swab from each participant. Additional blood draws and questionnaires over a roughly two-month period could optionally be provided by prospective study participants. Before DNA extraction, blood samples from the prospective study were shipped at room temperature or frozen. As concerns this clone: Its antigen is still unknown. Per-nucleotide qualities are absent, and no much larger clonotype sits a single base away.

The CDR3 runs 12 residues from the cysteine to the phenylalanine. The retained sequence is limited to the CDR3, 36 bases, with the frame set at the first base. V lost 3 bases and J lost 3 bases; the stretch between them is 9 bases long. CDR1 and CDR2 (DFQATT, SNEGSKA) derive from the germline V gene (reference sequence). This receptor was taken from a woman aged 45-60 years in a cohort exposed to, infected with or recovered from COVID-19 (not recorded which). The chain joins TRBV20-1 to TRBJ2-7; a confident D gene designation cannot be given. The specimen was PBMCs or T cells enriched from blood (not recorded which). The DNA sequence reads TGCAGTGCTAGTAGAACAGACTACGAGCAGTACTTC. Translated, this is CSASRTDYEQYF.